This T cell receptor (beta chain) was captured by sequencing in a study of OX40 agonist ivuxolimab in advanced cancers. Findings and limits, study-wide: The CD4+ and CD8+ T cells in the blood had expanded clonally by week 6 at 0.1 to 3.0 mg/kg.

V lost 0 bases, J lost 1 base, and 4 bases stayed unmatched. The CDR3 sequence is 16 residues long. The V gene's germline CDR1 is LGHNA and CDR2 YSLEER. TCRdb keeps only in-frame clones here, not all; method: immunoSEQ multiplex PCR. Altogether about 30,000 clones are present, roughly 84% being singletons, with the ten largest covering roughly a fifth. This clone is medium-sized in the sample. Its antigen is undetermined. The material was CD4+ or CD8+ T cells sorted from blood, obtained in a trial of the OX40 agonist ivuxolimab. This clonotype was sampled from an adult with an advanced solid tumor such as melanoma, head and neck, liver or kidney cancer. The rearrangement joins TRBV4-3 to TRBJ2-3; 7 nucleotides align to TRBD2. This CDR3 is CASSQERRGGTDTQYF. The CDR3 DNA is TGCGCCAGCAGCCAAGAACGCCGGGGGGGCACAGATACGCAGTATTTT.